This TCR beta chain was captured by sequencing in a study of T-cell memory formation after mild COVID-19. TCRdb re-analysed the 5' RACE reads in MiXCR, keeping a single row per CDR3 protein. The profile shows some 270,000 distinct CDR3 sequences, 15% of them singletons. There are many counts of this clonotype. V lost 4 bases and J lost 3; bases outside the gene matches: 8. The CDR3 is 15 amino acids. The receptor's source is an adult woman who had mild COVID-19 (a few samples of this study predate the infection). Cell type and time point are not known. Sequencing was performed on PBMCs or a T cell subset sorted from them (not recorded which). The chain couples TRBV12-3 or TRBV12-4 to TRBJ2-7; 8 positions match TRBD1. CDR3: CASSSGGQGYYEQYF. The CDR3 region has the DNA TGTGCCAGCAGTTCTGGTGGACAGGGCTACTACGAGCAGTACTTC.